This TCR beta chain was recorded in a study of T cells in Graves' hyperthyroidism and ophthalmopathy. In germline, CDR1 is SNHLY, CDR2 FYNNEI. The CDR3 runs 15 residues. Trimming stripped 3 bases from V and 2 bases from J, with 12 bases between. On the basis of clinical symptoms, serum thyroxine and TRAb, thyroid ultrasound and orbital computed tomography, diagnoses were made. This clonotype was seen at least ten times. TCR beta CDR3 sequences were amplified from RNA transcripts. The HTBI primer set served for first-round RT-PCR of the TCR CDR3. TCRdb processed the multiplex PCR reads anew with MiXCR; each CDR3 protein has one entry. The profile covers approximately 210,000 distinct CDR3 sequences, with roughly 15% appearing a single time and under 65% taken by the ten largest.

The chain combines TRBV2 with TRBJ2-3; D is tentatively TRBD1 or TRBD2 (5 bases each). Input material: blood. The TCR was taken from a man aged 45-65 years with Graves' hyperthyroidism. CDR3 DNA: TGTGCCAGCAGTGAGGGGCTAGCTTTCACAGATACGCAGTATTTT. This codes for CASSEGLAFTDTQYF.